This T cell receptor beta chain was profiled in a study of molecular identifiers for immune sequencing clone quantification. Study overall: Five aliquots were made in replicates from the RNA of approximately 20,000 or 98,000 naive CD8 cells, and four were sequenced.

TCRdb re-analysed the PCR reads in MiXCR, keeping a single row per CDR3 protein. In the table there are 460,000 or so distinct CDR3 sequences, roughly 24% of which are singletons. After removal of 3 bases from V and 6 bases from J, the junction contained 8 bases not matched to a gene. This CDR3 contains 16 residues. Details on this clonotype: Its antigen remains unidentified.

Notes on the study in general: Clones exceeding 20 RNA copies carried over 99% of effector molecules but under 1% of naive-cell molecules.

Material for sequencing was naive CD8+ T cells from blood, with Jurkat cell RNA spiked in. The sample's subset: FACS-sorted CD8+CD4-CCR7+CD45RA+ naive T cells. The rearrangement links TRBV12-3 or TRBV12-4 to TRBJ2-3; 11 nucleotides match TRBD2. The TCR comes from a human donor in good health. Some libraries in this study had Jurkat cell RNA spiked in. The CDR3 is CASSLTSGIRADTQYF. CDR3 DNA: TGTGCCAGCAGTTTGACTAGCGGGATTCGCGCCGATACGCAGTATTTT.